A single sample gave rise to the 4 T cell receptor beta chains below, sequenced in a study of cytomegalovirus exposure and HLA in healthy donors. Both 60 Vbeta primers and 13 Jbeta primers went into the PCR. Sequencing used immunoSEQ multiplex PCR; TCRdb keeps in-frame clones, though not all of them. The data contain tens of thousands of clones, about 80% of them seen just once; the ten biggest clones take up 1.4%. The sample was PBMCs. These receptor sequences come from a male donor in good health and CMV-seronegative.

The chain employs TRBV7-2 and TRBJ2-1; 9 bases fit TRBD2. The CDR3 contains 17 residues. V shed 2 bases and J 2 bases; nucleotides not matched to a gene: 7. Per the germline V gene, CDR1 is SGHTA and CDR2 is FQGNSA. The CDR3 DNA reads TGTGCCAGCAGCTTACCGTACCTAGCGGGGCCCTACAATGAGCAGTTCTTC. This gives the protein CASSLPYLAGPYNEQFF.

The chain couples TRBV7-2 to TRBJ1-1; the D gene is possibly TRBD1 (6 bases). Germline V gene data show CDR1 as SGHTA and CDR2 as FQGNSA. This CDR3 is built from 14 residues. The ends were cut back, 1 base at V and 5 bases at J, with 11 bases in the middle. CDR3 nucleotide sequence: TGTGCCAGCAGCTTAGTCGGGAGGGGGACTGAAGCTTTCTTT. This translates into CASSLVGRGTEAFF. Supplemented by reference TRBV7-2 and TRBJ1-1, the full variable domain reads GAGVSQSPSNKVTEKGKDVELRCDPISGHTALYWYRQSLGQGLEFLIYFQGNSAPDKSGLPSDRFSAERTGGSVSTLTIQRTQQEDSAVYLCASSLVGRGTEAFFGQGTRLTVV.

The CDR3 loop is CASTQQTALNTEAFF. CDR3 nucleotide sequence: TGTGCCAGCACCCAACAGACAGCCTTGAACACTGAAGCTTTCTTT. The chain links TRBV5-5 to TRBJ1-1, with D possibly being TRBD1 (5 bases). Germline values: CDR1 SGHKS, CDR2 YYEKEE (reference sequence). The CDR3 runs 15 residues. V lost 6 bases, J lost 0 bases, and 15 bases lay in between. The full variable domain, with the rest looked up from reference TRBV5-5 and TRBJ1-1, is DAGVTQSPTHLIKTRGQQVTLRCSPISGHKSVSWYQQVLGQGPQFIFQYYEKEERGRGNFPDRFSARQFPNYSSELNVNALLLGDSALYLCASTQQTALNTEAFFGQGTRLTVV.

This clone was picked up a small number of times. The chain links TRBV20-1 to TRBJ2-1; D remains ambiguous. Germline values: CDR1 DFQATT, CDR2 SNEGSKA (reference sequence). Trimming removed 3 bases at V and 3 bases at J, with 3 bases between. This CDR3 has 11 residues. The CDR3 nucleotides are TGCAGTGCTAGTAACTACAATGAGCAGTTCTTC. Its translation: CSASNYNEQFF.